Listed below are T cell receptor beta chains from one sample, sequenced in a study of blood T cell repertoires in COVID-19. Data came from immunoSEQ multiplex PCR; TCRdb stores just in-frame clones and leaves some out. The data show more than 65,000 clones, 82% seen once. Sequencing was done on a sample of peripheral blood. The origin of the receptors is an elderly woman with acute or convalescent COVID-19. Both conserved end residues are part of each CDR3. D genes are given only for firm matches. Rows give clone size only sometimes, using once, few, many, or a class for an expanded clone.

>TRBV5-4|NA|TRBJ2-5|NA
TGTGCCAGCAGCTTGGCCCCTTCCCAAGAGACCCAGTACTTC
CASSLAPSQETQYF
>TRBV10-1|NA|TRBJ2-3|NA
TGCGCCAGCAGTGAGTGGGCAGGGAGCACAGATACGCAGTATTTT
CASSEWAGSTDTQYF
>TRBV15|TRBD2|TRBJ2-1|NA
TGTGCCACCAGCAAACTAGCGGGAGTCTTGTACAATGAGCAGTTCTTC
CATSKLAGVLYNEQFF
>TRBV7-3|NA|TRBJ2-2|NA
TGTGCCAGCAGCCTCAGGGAATCCGGGGAGCTGTTTTTT
CASSLRESGELFF
>TRBV10-3|TRBD2|TRBJ2-5|NA
TGTGCCATCAGTGACCCAGAAGCGGGAGGGCGAGAGACCCAGTACTTC
CAISDPEAGGRETQYF
>TRBV7-7|NA|TRBJ2-2|NA
TGTGCCAGCAGCTCCATTCCCACCGGGGAGCTGTTTTTT
CASSSIPTGELFF
>TRBV7-8|NA|TRBJ1-2|few
TGTGCCAGCAGCCGAGATTCCCTAGGGGCCACCCAAGGCTACACCTTC
CASSRDSLGATQGYTF
>TRBV27|TRBD2|TRBJ2-1|NA
TGTGCCAGCAGTTCCCCCCTTACTAGCGGGAGCTACAATGAGCAGTTCTTC
CASSSPLTSGSYNEQFF
>TRBV19|NA|TRBJ1-2|NA
TGTGCCAGTAGTATCAACAGGTCGAACGGCTACACCTTC
CASSINRSNGYTF
>TRBV29-1|TRBD1|TRBJ2-5|NA
TGCAGCGTTGTTAATCGGGACAGGCAAAGAAAAGAGACCCAGTACTTC
CSVVNRDRQRKETQYF
>TRBV10-3|TRBD1|TRBJ2-5|NA
TGTGCCATCAGTGCAAGACAGGGGGAGGGAGAGACCCAGTACTTC
CAISARQGEGETQYF
>TRBV12-2|NA|TRBJ2-3|NA
TGTGCAAGTCGCTTAGTGCCGACTAGCGGCCCAACAGATACGCAGTATTTT
CASRLVPTSGPTDTQYF
>TRBV6-2/TRBV6-3|TRBD2|TRBJ2-7|NA
TGTGCCAGCAGTTTAGCGGGAGGTCGCGAGCAGTACTTC
CASSLAGGREQYF
>TRBV18|TRBD1|TRBJ2-7|NA
TGTGCCAGCTCAGGAGCCGGGACAGGGGGCTACGAGCAGTACTTC
CASSGAGTGGYEQYF
>TRBV5-4|TRBD2|TRBJ2-1|NA
TGTGCCAGCAGCCTGCAGGCGGGAGGGCCTATAAATGAGCAGTTCTTC
CASSLQAGGPINEQFF
>TRBV6-5|NA|TRBJ2-7|NA
TGTGCCAGCGGTTTAGCGGCAGACTACGAGCAGTACTTC
CASGLAADYEQYF
>TRBV11-2|NA|TRBJ2-1|many
TGTGCCAGCAGCTCTAGCGTAAATGAGCAGTTCTTC
CASSSSVNEQFF
>TRBV18|TRBD1|TRBJ1-6|NA
TGTGCCAGCTCAACGAGACAGGGCGATTCACCCCTCCACTTT
CASSTRQGDSPLHF
>TRBV4-1|TRBD2|TRBJ2-3|NA
TGCGCCAGCAGACCTAGCGGGACAGATACGCAGTATTTT
CASRPSGTDTQYF
>TRBV7-3|NA|TRBJ2-5|NA
TGTGCCAGCAGCCCGACAGCCTCCCAAGAGACCCAGTACTTC
CASSPTASQETQYF
>TRBV5-5|TRBD1|TRBJ1-1|NA
TGTGCCAGCAGCCCAGACAGGGACACTGAAGCTTTCTTT
CASSPDRDTEAFF
>TRBV28|TRBD1|TRBJ1-5|NA
TGTGCCAGCAGTTTGACAGGGGCAAGGGGTCAGCCCCAGCATTTT
CASSLTGARGQPQHF
>TRBV6-6|TRBD2|TRBJ2-1|NA
TGTGCCAGCAGTCCTAGCGGGAGGGCCCAGTTTCACAATGAGCAGTTCTTC
CASSPSGRAQFHNEQFF
>TRBV23-1|NA|TRBJ1-6|once
TGCGCCAGCAGTCAATTTTCAGGGAATAATTCACCCCTCCACTTT
CASSQFSGNNSPLHF
>TRBV3-1/TRBV3-2|TRBD1|TRBJ1-1|once
TGTGCCAGCAGCCTTGACAGGGAAAAAGCTTTCTTT
CASSLDREKAFF
>TRBV7-2|TRBD2|TRBJ2-1|NA
TGTGCCAGCAGCTTAGTGGGGACTAGCTCCTACAATGAGCAGTTCTTC
CASSLVGTSSYNEQFF
>TRBV28|TRBD1|TRBJ2-7|NA
TGTGCCACCCGACCGGGACAGTCCCCCTACGAGCAGTACTTC
CATRPGQSPYEQYF
>TRBV9|NA|TRBJ2-7|NA
TGTGCCAGCAGCGTAGTGGCAGGGTCCGCCTACGAGCAGTACTTC
CASSVVAGSAYEQYF
>TRBV2|NA|TRBJ2-6|NA
TGTGCCAGCAGTGAAGCGGGAGGCCCCTCTGGGGCCAACGTCCTGACTTTC
CASSEAGGPSGANVLTF
>TRBV9|NA|TRBJ1-4|once
TGTGCCAGCAGCGTATCGGCTGACAGCAATGAAAAACTGTTTTTT
CASSVSADSNEKLFF
>TRBV18|TRBD1|TRBJ1-3|NA
TGTGCCAGCTCGCTCGACAGGGTCGGAGGAAACACCATATATTTT
CASSLDRVGGNTIYF